The 10 T cell receptor beta chains presented below share a single source sample, sequenced in a study of metastatic and nonmetastatic thyroid tumors. MiXCR was used by TCRdb to re-call the PCR reads. The table records about 92,000 clones, under 15% of them present only once. Until they underwent thyroid surgery, no patient had received any treatment. Sequencing was done on a sample of blood. The receptors shown here come from a female donor with papillary thyroid cancer or a benign thyroid nodule (not recorded which). Some clones in this sample may be carry-over from other donors' samples.

This clone was seen ten or more times. The genes are TRBV10-1 and TRBJ2-5, with 9 bases identical to TRBD1. Germline assignment: CDR1 WNHNN and CDR2 SYGVQD (reference sequence). The CDR3 is 16 residues long. V shed 0 bases, J shed 3 bases, and the junction held 5 bases outside the gene matches. The CDR3 sequence is CASSESNRGPEETQYF. CDR3 coding DNA: TGCGCCAGCAGTGAGTCCAACAGGGGGCCGGAAGAGACCCAGTACTTC.

On this clone: Possible read error: a much larger clone is one base away. The CDR3 nucleotides are TGCAGCTCCGATCAGCAGTTCTTC. Its translation is CSSDQQFF. The rearrangement uses TRBV29-1 and TRBJ2-1; D remains ambiguous. This CDR3 is 8 amino acids long. CDR1 SQVTM and CDR2 ANQGSEA come from the germline V gene. The V and J ends lost 8 bases and 11 bases respectively, with 7 bases between them.

The chain employs TRBV6-1 and TRBJ1-4; no clear D. V was shortened by 0 bases and J by 8 bases, with 16 bases between the two germline ends. The CDR3 is 16 residues long. The germline CDR1 and CDR2 sequences are MNHNS and SASEGT. The chain's CDR3 is CASSEASVSEREKLFF. Written as DNA, the CDR3 is TGTGCCAGCAGTGAAGCCTCTGTCTCCGAACGGGAAAAACTGTTTTTT.

For this clone: A much larger clone is a single base away; this may be a read error. This chain's CDR3 is CASILPITDTQYF. In DNA, the CDR3 is TGTGCCAGCATTTTACCCATCACAGATACGCAGTATTTT. This chain joins TRBV12-3 or TRBV12-4 and TRBJ2-3, with unresolved D. This CDR3 is built from 13 residues.

The chain links TRBV5-1 to TRBJ2-1; 8 bases map to TRBD1. Germline lookup yields CDR1 SGHRS and CDR2 YFSETQ. V lost 4 bases and J lost 6; bases outside the gene matches: 9. The CDR3 totals 15 residues. The CDR3 DNA is TGCGCCAGCAGCCCCCAGGGGGCTCTAGGCAATGAGCAGTTCTTC. It codes for CASSPQGALGNEQFF.

V gene TRBV27 combines with J gene TRBJ2-2; unclear D gene. Trimming pared 3 bases from V and 3 bases from J, leaving 11 bases between. The CDR3 runs 15 residues. The V gene's germline CDR1 is MNHEY and CDR2 SMNVEV (reference sequence). The CDR3: CASSFPADYTGELFF. DNA of the CDR3: TGTGCCAGCAGTTTCCCGGCAGATTACACCGGGGAGCTGTTTTTT.

Many counts were recorded for this clone. This chain connects TRBV20-1 to TRBJ1-5; D remains unclear. The CDR3 has 15 residues. V lost 0 bases and J lost 6, with 15 bases in between. Germline V gene lookup returns CDR1 DFQATT and CDR2 SNEGSKA (reference sequence). CDR3: CSARDQRMGIQPQHF. The CDR3 region has the DNA TGCAGTGCTAGAGATCAAAGGATGGGGATTCAGCCCCAGCATTTT.

This clone has a single count. Given a much more abundant clone one base away, this may be a read error. The V call is TRBV5-4, the J call TRBJ1-2; 9 bases fit TRBD1. CDR3 length: 14 residues. The germline CDR1 and CDR2 sequences are SGHNT and YYREEE (reference sequence). V lost 0 bases to trimming and J lost 10 bases; unmatched junction nucleotides: 7. As DNA, the CDR3 is TGTGCCAGCAGCTTGGTCGGGACAGGGATTGTCTACACCTTC. This sequence encodes CASSLVGTGIVYTF.

This clone appeared many times. CDR3 protein: CASSLEGHGNSPLHF. CDR3 coding DNA: TGTGCCAGCAGCTTAGAGGGGCATGGGAATTCACCCCTCCACTTT. This chain links TRBV7-2 with TRBJ1-6; a weak D match, TRBD1 (5 bases). The germline V gene encodes CDR1 SGHTA and CDR2 FQGNSA. The CDR3 runs 15 residues. The V and J ends lost 1 base and 7 bases respectively, with 11 bases between them. The variable domain in full, with the rest retrieved from reference TRBV7-2 and TRBJ1-6, is GAGVSQSPSNKVTEKGKDVELRCDPISGHTALYWYRQSLGQGLEFLIYFQGNSAPDKSGLPSDRFSAERTGGSVSTLTIQRTQQEDSAVYLCASSLEGHGNSPLHFGNGTRLTVT.

This clone was counted many times. V usage is TRBV12-3 or TRBV12-4 and J usage is TRBJ1-6; 9 bases match TRBD1. The CDR3 length is 15 residues. Germline trimming cut 6 bases from V and 7 bases from J; bases unmatched to any gene: 7. The CDR3 sequence is CASSWTGVSNSPLHF. In DNA, the CDR3 is TGTGCCAGCAGCTGGACAGGGGTATCAAATTCACCCCTCCACTTT.